This TCR beta chain is from a study of blood T cell repertoires in COVID-19. Germline CDR1 SEHNR, CDR2 FQNEAQ (reference sequence). With 6 bases clipped from V and 0 bases from J, the junction kept 5 bases outside the gene matches. The CDR3 runs to 14 residues. Repertoires were generated with immunoSEQ multiplex PCR, while TCRdb's copy carries only in-frame clones and drops some. The profile covers some 220,000 clones, with approximately 80% appearing a single time and 15% to 20% taken by the ten largest. This clone has just a few counts. The TCR sequence derives from a woman over 75 with active or convalescent COVID-19. V is TRBV7-9 and J is TRBJ2-7; 7 positions agree with TRBD2. Sequenced input: peripheral blood. In nucleotides, the CDR3 is TGTGCCAGCAGGTCTAGCGGAACCTCCTACGAGCAGTACTTC. It translates to CASRSSGTSYEQYF. Full variable domain (outside the CDR3, taken from reference TRBV7-9 and TRBJ2-7): DTGVSQNPRHKITKRGQNVTFRCDPISEHNRLYWYRQTLGQGPEFLTYFQNEAQLEKSRLLSDRFSAERPKGSFSTLEIQRTEQGDSAMYLCASRSSGTSYEQYFGPGTRLTVT.